The 8 T cell receptor beta chains in this list originate from one sample, sequenced in a study of T-cell memory formation after mild COVID-19 (TCRdb year 2021). Library preparation was by 5' RACE. This sample was sequenced with an Illumina NovaSeq 6000. The public sequencing data were trimmed at Q25 with fastp and processed into clonotypes with MiXCR by TCRdb, which kept only in-frame beta chains. Records with the same CDR3 protein are collapsed into one entry carrying the most frequent genes and DNA. This sample lists about 150,000 distinct CDR3 sequences; about 6% were detected once. Around 1.9% of the sample is in the top ten clones. The sequenced sample was PBMCs or a T cell subset sorted from them (not recorded which). These receptors were collected from an adult woman who had mild COVID-19 (a few samples of this study predate the infection). The sample titles of this study are shuffled in the database, so cell type and time point are left out; the donor was told from shared clones.

This sequence joins TRBV4-2 and TRBJ1-4, with a weak D call TRBD1 (5 bases). The CDR3 sequence is 17 residues long. Germline CDR1 is LGHNA and CDR2 is YNFKEQ. V was cut by 4 bases and J by 0 bases, with 15 bases left in between. This CDR3 is CASSLEGLQTTNEKLFF. The CDR3 DNA reads as TGTGCCAGCAGCCTAGAGGGACTCCAAACAACTAATGAAAAACTGTTTTTT.

At least ten counts were recorded for this clonotype. The rearrangement uses TRBV7-9 and TRBJ2-2, with 12 bases identical to TRBD2. CDR1 is SEHNR, CDR2 FQNEAQ, per germline (reference sequence). V lost 5 bases to trimming and J lost 7 bases; unmatched junction nucleotides: 8. This CDR3 spans 16 amino acids. This chain's CDR3 is CASSLTSGGSVGELFF. The CDR3 DNA sequence: TGTGCCAGCAGCCTGACTAGCGGGGGATCGGTCGGGGAGCTGTTTTTT.

There are many counts of this clonotype. This chain connects TRBV7-2 to TRBJ1-1; D unclear. Looked up from germline, CDR1 is SGHTA and CDR2 is FQGNSA. The CDR3 covers 13 residues. Trimming shortened V by 4 bases and J by 0 bases, and 6 bases separated the two germline ends. CDR3 amino acids: CASSYGLNTEAFF. CDR3 nucleotides: TGTGCCAGCAGCTACGGATTGAACACTGAAGCTTTCTTT.

At least ten counts were recorded for this clonotype. The chain combines TRBV5-6 with TRBJ2-1; 16 bases align to TRBD2. V lost 5 bases, J lost 14 bases, and 10 bases stayed unmatched. Per germline, CDR1 SGHDT and CDR2 YYEEEE. The CDR3 loop spans 15 amino acids. CDR3 residues: CASSWTGTSGRGEFF. CDR3 in DNA: TGTGCCAGCAGTTGGACAGGGACTAGCGGGAGGGGGGAGTTCTTC.

This clonotype was counted between two and nine times. The rearrangement links TRBV3-1 to TRBJ2-1; a possible D gene is TRBD1 (5 bases). Germline CDR1 LGHDT, CDR2 YNNKEL (reference sequence). This CDR3 comprises 16 residues. V lost 2 bases and J lost 6, with 17 bases in between. In nucleotides, the CDR3 is TGTGCCAGCAGCCAATCCCTTTCTAGGGGCGGCAATGAGCAGTTCTTC. Amino acids: CASSQSLSRGGNEQFF.

This clonotype occurred many times. This chain uses TRBV20-1 with TRBJ2-7; 16 nucleotides match TRBD2. The germline CDR1 and CDR2 sequences are DFQATT and SNEGSKA (reference sequence). The CDR3 is 17 residues long. J lost 3 bases, V lost 3 bases, and 8 bases had no gene match. In nucleotides, the CDR3 is TGCAGTGCTAGGGCCGGGACTAGCGGGAGGGGGGTCTACGAGCAGTACTTC. This sequence encodes CSARAGTSGRGVYEQYF.

This clonotype has ten or more counts. CDR3: CASRLATGGENEQFF. The CDR3 DNA sequence: TGTGCCAGCAGGCTCGCAACGGGAGGGGAAAATGAGCAGTTCTTC. The chain couples TRBV6-2 or TRBV6-3 to TRBJ2-1, with 8 bases that match TRBD2. Looked up from germline, CDR1 is MNHEY and CDR2 is SVGEGT. The V and J ends lost 6 bases and 7 bases, in that order; junction bases with no gene match: 11. The CDR3 extends over 15 amino acids.

There are many counts of this clonotype. This chain joins TRBV9 and TRBJ2-3; TRBD2 matches at 7 bases. Germline V lookup: CDR1 SGDLS, CDR2 YYNGEE. V gave up 0 bases and J gave up 5 bases; unmatched junction bases: 9. The CDR3 contains 16 residues. Here the CDR3 DNA reads TGTGCCAGCAGCGTAGCCCCCAGCGGGGTCGAAGATACGCAGTATTTT. Translating gives CASSVAPSGVEDTQYF.